This T cell receptor (beta chain) derives from a study of glioma-infiltrating T cells. Comments on this clonotype: The missing conserved phenylalanine or tryptophan at the end of this CDR3 makes a read error likely.

TCR alpha and beta CDR3 regions were amplified from RNA using iRepertoire nested multiplex PCR. For one-step reverse transcription and amplification, about 90-400 ng of tissue mRNA or PBMC total RNA was used. TCRdb re-called the multiplex PCR reads with MiXCR, one entry per CDR3 protein. Among 95,000 to 110,000 distinct CDR3 sequences listed, around 31% were seen once. Trimming shortened V by 8 bases and J by 8 bases, and 13 bases separated the two germline ends. Germline V gives CDR1 LNHDA, CDR2 SQIVND (reference sequence). The CDR3 has 13 amino acids. The sequenced material came from glioma tissue, nonneoplastic brain tissue, or PBMCs (not recorded which). V and J are TRBV19 and TRBJ1-6; D possibly corresponds to TRBD1 (5 bases). The receptor was isolated from a human donor with low-grade glioma or glioblastoma, undergoing nonglioma brain surgery, or in good health (not recorded which). CDR3 coding DNA: TGTGCCAGTCAAGGGGCTGTGGATTCACCCCTCCACCTT. Translating gives CASQGAVDSPLHL.